The 3 T cell receptor beta chains below all came from one sample that was sequenced in a study of control samples from healthy donors and cancer patients. Libraries were prepared by immunoSEQ multiplex PCR; TCRdb keeps only in-frame clonotypes and omits some of them. The table includes some 120,000 clones, roughly 92% detected once. Sequenced material: blood. The receptors were gathered from a man aged 25-45 years in good health.

This clone was seen just once. The J gene is TRBJ1-1, the V gene TRBV25-1, with D possibly TRBD1 on 5 matching bases. Germline CDR1 reads MGHDK; CDR2 reads SYGVNS. The CDR3 is made up of 12 amino acids. V lost 1 base, J lost 7 bases, and 7 bases lay in between. The CDR3 protein is CASSELDSEAFF. The CDR3 nucleotides are TGTGCCAGCAGTGAATTAGACAGTGAAGCTTTCTTT. Using reference TRBV25-1 and TRBJ1-1 for the parts outside the CDR3, the full variable domain is EADIYQTPRYLVIGTGKKITLECSQTMGHDKMYWYQQDPGMELHLIHYSYGVNSTEKGDLSSESTVSRIRTEHFPLTLESARPSHTSQYLCASSELDSEAFFGQGTRLTVV.

This clone has a handful of counts. The identical CDR3 is also encoded by other nucleotide sequences in the sample. The chain is built from TRBV11-2 and TRBJ2-1, with a weak D call TRBD2 (7 bases). CDR1 and CDR2 from the germline V gene are SGHAT and FQNNGV. The V gene lost 1 base and the J gene lost 2 bases, with 9 bases spanning the gap. The CDR3 is 15 residues long. CDR3 residues: CASSLGGGAYNEQFF. The CDR3 nucleotides read TGTGCCAGCAGCTTAGGAGGGGGGGCCTACAATGAGCAGTTCTTC.

The chain carries TRBV25-1 and TRBJ1-4; D gene uncertain. V was clipped by 3 bases and J by 0 bases, with 5 bases between them. This CDR3 comprises 14 residues. Germline lookup yields CDR1 MGHDK and CDR2 SYGVNS. The CDR3 spells CASSDPPTNEKLFF. In DNA form, the CDR3 reads TGTGCCAGCAGTGACCCCCCAACTAATGAAAAACTGTTTTTT.